This TCR beta chain was profiled in a study of blood T cells in healthy people across ages. Study-wide context: Per two T cells, about one barcoded beta molecule was captured through template switching.

With each sample, at least 6 micrograms of total RNA were extracted. The CDR3 contains 16 residues. Germline CDR1 MNHEY, CDR2 SMNVEV (reference sequence). Regarding the study as a whole: Roughly linearly, TCR beta diversity per million T cells fell as age increased. Among long-lived donors, naive CD4+ cells were more numerous and diversity higher than in aged donors.

Notes on this clonotype: Its specificity is unknown. This may be a read error, as it is one base from a much larger clone.

Primers used in a second PCR of about 7 to 12 cycles were a sample-barcoded 5' primer and a J-beta primer mix. One entry per CDR3 protein, called by TCRdb with MiXCR from the 5' RACE reads. There are around 900,000 distinct CDR3 sequences in the sample; under 35% occur only once, and roughly 17% lies in the top ten. The material sequenced was blood. The chain employs TRBV27 and TRBJ2-6, with D possibly called TRBD1 or TRBD2 (6 bases each). This receptor was obtained from a woman aged 80 or older in good health. CDR3 in amino acids: CTSKEGVSSGANVLTF. CDR3 in DNA: TGTACCAGCAAGGAGGGGGTTAGCTCTGGGGCCAACGTCCTGACTTTC.